This T cell receptor (beta chain) was recovered during a study of shared clonotypes between healthy human individuals. Study results and limitations: The sampled material consisted only of blood, and tissue repertoires are likely to differ.

The table came from immunoSEQ multiplex PCR; TCRdb's copy has only in-frame clones and leaves some out. The sample includes over a million clones, roughly 95% seen only once; the top ten take approximately 1.1%. Comment on this clone: Its antigen is as yet unknown.

The CDR3 has 12 residues. With 4 bases removed from V and 6 bases from J, the gap between germline ends came to 9 bases. The germline CDR1 and CDR2 sequences are LNHDA and SQIVND (reference sequence). The origin of this receptor is a man younger than 40 in good health. The chain links TRBV19 to TRBJ1-1; the D gene is possibly TRBD1 (5 bases). Sequenced sample: naive CD4+ T cells sorted from blood. Subset: CD45RA+ positively selected. The CDR3 protein is CASSKRGAEAFF. The CDR3 bases are TGTGCCAGTAGTAAGCGGGGCGCTGAAGCTTTCTTT.